One TCR beta chain is described in this entry. Amplification of TCR beta CDR3 regions was performed using RNA transcripts as template. During a first-round RT-PCR of the TCR CDR3, the HTBI primer set was used. Via MiXCR, TCRdb re-called the multiplex PCR reads, giving one row per CDR3 protein. The data hold over 450,000 distinct CDR3 sequences, with 13% to 15% observed a single time. The CDR3 sequence is 12 residues long. Trimming removed 4 bases from V and 0 bases from J, with 7 bases in between. CDR1 is SQVTM and CDR2 is ANQGSEA in the germline V gene. This sample is drawn from a study of T cells in Graves' hyperthyroidism and ophthalmopathy.

Sequencing was done on a sample of blood. The chain recombines TRBV29-1 with TRBJ2-7; D is unclear. The clonotype was recovered from a woman between 18 and 29 years old with Graves' hyperthyroidism. In DNA, the CDR3 is TGCAGCGTTGTGGGCCCCTCCTACGAGCAGTACTTC. Encoded protein: CSVVGPSYEQYF.